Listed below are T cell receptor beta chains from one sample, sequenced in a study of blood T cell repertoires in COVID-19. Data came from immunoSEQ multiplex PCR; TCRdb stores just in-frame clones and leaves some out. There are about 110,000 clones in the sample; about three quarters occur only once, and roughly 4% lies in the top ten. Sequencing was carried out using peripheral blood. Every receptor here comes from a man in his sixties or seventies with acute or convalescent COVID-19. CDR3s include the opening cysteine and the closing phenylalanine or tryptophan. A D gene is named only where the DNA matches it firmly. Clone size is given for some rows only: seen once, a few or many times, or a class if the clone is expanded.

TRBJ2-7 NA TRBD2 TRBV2 CASSLAGAPHSYEQYF TGTGCCAGCAGCCTAGCGGGGGCACCTCATTCCTACGAGCAGTACTTC
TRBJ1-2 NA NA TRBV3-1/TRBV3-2 CASSQDRGGYTF TGTGCCAGCAGCCAAGATAGAGGTGGCTACACCTTC
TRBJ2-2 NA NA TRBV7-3 CASSRGQMNTGELFF TGTGCCAGCAGCCGGGGACAAATGAACACCGGGGAGCTGTTTTTT
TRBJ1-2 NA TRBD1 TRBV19 CATAGTGFGYTF TGTGCCACCGCCGGGACAGGGTTCGGCTACACCTTC
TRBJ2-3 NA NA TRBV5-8 CASSLAGSSRTDTQYF TGTGCCAGCAGCTTGGCAGGGTCTAGTAGGACAGATACGCAGTATTTT
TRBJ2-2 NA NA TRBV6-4 CASSEAQNTGELFF TGTGCCAGCAGTGAGGCCCAGAACACCGGGGAGCTGTTTTTT
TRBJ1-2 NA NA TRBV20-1 CSALDSRYAF TGCAGTGCACTGGACAGTCGTTATGCCTTC
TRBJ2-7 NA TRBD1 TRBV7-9 CASSQFGTGATYEQYF TGTGCCAGCAGCCAATTCGGGACAGGGGCGACCTACGAGCAGTACTTC
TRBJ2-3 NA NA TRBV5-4 CASSSPGTDTQYF TGTGCCAGCAGCTCTCCTGGCACAGATACGCAGTATTTT
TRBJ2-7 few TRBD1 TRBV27 CASSLMSQGQYEQYF TGTGCCAGCAGTTTAATGTCCCAGGGACAGTACGAGCAGTACTTC
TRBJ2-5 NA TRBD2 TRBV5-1 CASRASGEETQYF TGCGCCAGCAGGGCTAGCGGGGAAGAGACCCAGTACTTC
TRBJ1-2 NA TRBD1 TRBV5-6 CASSLVDRAGYTF TGTGCCAGCAGCTTGGTGGACAGGGCTGGCTACACCTTC
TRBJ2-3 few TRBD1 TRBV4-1 CASSQDSQGLGTDTQYF TGCGCCAGCAGCCAAGATTCACAGGGGCTGGGCACAGATACGCAGTATTTT
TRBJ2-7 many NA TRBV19 CASSSTVLSYEQYF TGTGCCAGTAGCTCGACAGTGCTCTCCTACGAGCAGTACTTC
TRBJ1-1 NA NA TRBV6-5 CATQDRLNTEAFF TGTGCCACCCAAGACAGGCTGAACACTGAAGCTTTCTTT
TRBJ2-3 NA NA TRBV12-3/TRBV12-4 CASSLGGPDTQYF TGTGCCAGCAGTTTAGGGGGGCCGGATACGCAGTATTTT
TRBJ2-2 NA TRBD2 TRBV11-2 CASSLTVPSGGDTGELFF TGTGCCAGCAGCTTAACGGTGCCTAGCGGGGGGGACACCGGGGAGCTGTTTTTT
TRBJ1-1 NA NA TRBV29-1 CSVARQDYTEAFF TGCAGCGTAGCTAGACAGGACTACACTGAAGCTTTCTTT
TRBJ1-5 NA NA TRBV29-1 CSVGSGDQPQHF TGCAGCGTTGGCAGCGGTGACCAGCCCCAGCATTTT
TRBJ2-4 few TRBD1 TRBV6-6 CASGRQGMKNIQYF TGTGCCAGCGGCCGACAGGGAATGAAAAACATTCAGTACTTC
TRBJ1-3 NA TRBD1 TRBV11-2 CASTAWGQGLSGNTIYF TGTGCCAGCACCGCCTGGGGACAGGGCCTCTCTGGAAACACCATATATTTT
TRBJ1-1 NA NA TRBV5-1 CASSLLGGAETEAFF TGCGCCAGCAGCTTGCTGGGGGGGGCAGAGACTGAAGCTTTCTTT
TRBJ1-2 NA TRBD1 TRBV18 CASSAGTGRSYGYTF TGTGCCAGCTCCGCAGGGACAGGGAGAAGCTATGGCTACACCTTC
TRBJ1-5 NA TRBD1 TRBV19 CASSIDPGQGGYQPQHF TGTGCCAGTAGTATAGATCCGGGACAGGGAGGTTATCAGCCCCAGCATTTT
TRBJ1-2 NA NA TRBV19 CASTLARGGGYGYTF TGTGCCAGTACCCTCGCCCGGGGGGGAGGCTATGGCTACACCTTC
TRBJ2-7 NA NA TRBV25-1 CAGGGGTPHEQYF TGTGCCGGAGGGGGCGGTACACCACACGAGCAGTACTTC
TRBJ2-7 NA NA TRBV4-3 CASSQDFGQSYEQYF TGCGCCAGCAGCCAAGATTTCGGACAGTCCTACGAGCAGTACTTC
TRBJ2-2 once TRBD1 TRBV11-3 CASAPGGAGTGELFF TGTGCCAGCGCCCCAGGGGGCGCGGGAACCGGGGAGCTGTTTTTT
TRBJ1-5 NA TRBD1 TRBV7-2 CASSRQGSNQPQHF TGTGCCAGCAGCAGACAGGGGAGTAATCAGCCCCAGCATTTT
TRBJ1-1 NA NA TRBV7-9 CASSGQPNTEAFF TGTGCCAGCAGCGGACAGCCAAACACTGAAGCTTTCTTT
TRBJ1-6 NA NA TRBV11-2 CASSSREVENSPLHF TGTGCCAGCAGCTCAAGGGAGGTAGAGAATTCACCCCTCCACTTT
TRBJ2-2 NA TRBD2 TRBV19 CASSRLAGNTGELFF TGTGCCAGCTCTCGACTAGCGGGTAACACCGGGGAGCTGTTTTTT
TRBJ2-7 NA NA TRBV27 CASSLSRGHEQYF TGTGCCAGCAGTTTATCCAGGGGCCACGAGCAGTACTTC
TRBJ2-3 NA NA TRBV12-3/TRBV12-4 CASSLQGTDTQYF TGTGCCAGCAGTTTACAGGGCACAGATACGCAGTATTTT
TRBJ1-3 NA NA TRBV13 CASSPLTTGNTIYF TGTGCCAGCAGCCCGCTCACTACTGGAAACACCATATATTTT
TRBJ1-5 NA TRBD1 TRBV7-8 CASSWTGGDQPQHF TGTGCCAGCAGCTGGACAGGGGGCGATCAGCCCCAGCATTTT
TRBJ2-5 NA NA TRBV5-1 CASSVQGRETQYF TGCGCCAGCAGCGTTCAGGGTCGAGAGACCCAGTACTTC
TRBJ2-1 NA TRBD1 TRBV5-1 CASNPTGVVDNEQFF TGCGCCAGCAATCCCACAGGGGTGGTGGACAATGAGCAGTTCTTC
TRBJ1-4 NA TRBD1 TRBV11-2 CASSSRAKGQFSEKLFF TGTGCCAGCAGCTCACGTGCTAAGGGACAGTTTAGTGAAAAACTGTTTTTT
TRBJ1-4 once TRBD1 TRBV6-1 CASSEPGQLNEKLFF TGTGCCAGCAGTGAACCGGGACAGCTTAATGAAAAACTGTTTTTT
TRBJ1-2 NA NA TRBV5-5 CASSLELYYGYTF TGTGCCAGCAGCCTAGAGCTTTACTATGGCTACACCTTC
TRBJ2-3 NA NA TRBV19 CASRNMPRVLSTDTQYF TGTGCCAGTAGAAATATGCCCAGGGTACTTAGCACAGATACGCAGTATTTT
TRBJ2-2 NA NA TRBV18 CASSPRAQAGELFF TGTGCCAGCTCACCACGGGCGCAGGCCGGGGAGCTGTTTTTT
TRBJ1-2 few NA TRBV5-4 CASRPSDSNYGYTF TGTGCCAGCAGACCCTCGGACAGCAACTATGGCTACACCTTC